This TCR beta chain was retrieved from a study of cytomegalovirus exposure and HLA in healthy donors. General study findings and limits: A later analysis showed HLA-associated TCR beta chains outstripping equally common others in clonal expansion.

The study ran its PCR with 60 Vbeta and 13 Jbeta primers. TCRdb's table, derived via immunoSEQ multiplex PCR, lists solely in-frame clones and lacks some. The data show some 150,000 clones, around 60% seen once. Details on this clone: Its antigen is currently unknown.

The material sequenced was PBMCs. The receptor was derived from a woman aged 55-70 years in good health and CMV-seropositive.

The CDR3 region has the DNA TGTGCCAGCAGTTACTACACAGATACGCAGTATTTT. Its translation: CASSYYTDTQYF. The chain couples TRBV7-2 to TRBJ2-3, with unresolved D. V lost 6 bases, J lost 2 bases, and 6 bases lay in between. Germline V gene sequence: CDR1 SGHTA, CDR2 FQGNSA. The CDR3 sequence is 12 residues long.